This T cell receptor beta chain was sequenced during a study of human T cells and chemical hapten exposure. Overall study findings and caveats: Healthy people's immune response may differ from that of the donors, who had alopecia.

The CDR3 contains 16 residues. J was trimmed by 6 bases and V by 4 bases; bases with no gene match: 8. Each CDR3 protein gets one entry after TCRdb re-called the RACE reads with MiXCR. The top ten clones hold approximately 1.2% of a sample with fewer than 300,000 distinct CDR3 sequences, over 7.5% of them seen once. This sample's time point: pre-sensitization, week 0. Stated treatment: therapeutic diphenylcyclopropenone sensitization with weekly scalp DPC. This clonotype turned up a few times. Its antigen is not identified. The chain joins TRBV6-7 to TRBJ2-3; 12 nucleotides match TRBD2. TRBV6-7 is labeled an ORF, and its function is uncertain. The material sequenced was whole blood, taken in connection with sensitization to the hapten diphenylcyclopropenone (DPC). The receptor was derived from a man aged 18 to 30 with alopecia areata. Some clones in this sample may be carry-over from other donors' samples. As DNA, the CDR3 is TGTGCCAGCAGTTCTCCTAGCGGGGGGGATTTTGATACGCAGTATTTT. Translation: CASSSPSGGDFDTQYF.